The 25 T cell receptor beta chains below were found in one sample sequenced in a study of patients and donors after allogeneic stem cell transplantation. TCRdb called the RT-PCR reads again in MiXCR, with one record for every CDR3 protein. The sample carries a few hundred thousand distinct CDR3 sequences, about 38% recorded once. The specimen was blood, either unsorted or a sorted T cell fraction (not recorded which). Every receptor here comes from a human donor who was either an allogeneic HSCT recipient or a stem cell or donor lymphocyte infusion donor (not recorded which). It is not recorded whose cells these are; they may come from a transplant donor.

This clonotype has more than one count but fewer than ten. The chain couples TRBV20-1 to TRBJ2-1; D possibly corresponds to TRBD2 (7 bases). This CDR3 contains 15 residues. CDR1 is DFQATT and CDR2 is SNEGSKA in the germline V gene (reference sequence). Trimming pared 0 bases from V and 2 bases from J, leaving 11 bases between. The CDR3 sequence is CSAREWGGPYNEQFF. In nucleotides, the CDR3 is TGCAGTGCTAGAGAGTGGGGGGGGCCCTACAATGAGCAGTTCTTC.

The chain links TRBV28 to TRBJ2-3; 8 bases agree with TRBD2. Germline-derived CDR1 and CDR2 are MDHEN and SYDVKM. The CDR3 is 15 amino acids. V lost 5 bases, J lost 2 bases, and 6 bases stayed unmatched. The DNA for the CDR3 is TGTGCCAGCAGTGCCCTAGCGGGCTACACAGATACGCAGTATTTT. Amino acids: CASSALAGYTDTQYF.

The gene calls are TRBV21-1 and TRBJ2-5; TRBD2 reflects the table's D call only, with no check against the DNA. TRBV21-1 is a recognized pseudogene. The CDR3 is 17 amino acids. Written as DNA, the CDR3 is TGTGCCAGCAGCACTAGTAGCGGGGGGATGTACCAAGAGACCCAGTACTTC. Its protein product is CASSTSSGGMYQETQYF.

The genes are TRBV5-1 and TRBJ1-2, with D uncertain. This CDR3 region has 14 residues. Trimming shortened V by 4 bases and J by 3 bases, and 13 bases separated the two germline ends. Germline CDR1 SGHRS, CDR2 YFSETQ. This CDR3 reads CASSRSGEDYGYTF. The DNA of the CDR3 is TGCGCCAGCAGCAGATCAGGAGAAGACTATGGCTACACCTTC.

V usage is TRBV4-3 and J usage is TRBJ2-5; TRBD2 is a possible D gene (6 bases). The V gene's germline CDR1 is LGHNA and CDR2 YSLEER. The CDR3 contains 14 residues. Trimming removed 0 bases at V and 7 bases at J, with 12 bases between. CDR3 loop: CASSQDSGLGTQYF. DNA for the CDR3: TGCGCCAGCAGCCAAGACTCGGGACTCGGGACCCAGTACTTC.

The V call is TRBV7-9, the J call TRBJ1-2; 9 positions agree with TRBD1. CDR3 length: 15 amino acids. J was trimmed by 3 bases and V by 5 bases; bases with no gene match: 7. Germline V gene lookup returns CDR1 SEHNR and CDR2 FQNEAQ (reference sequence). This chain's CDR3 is CASSNRGREDYGYTF. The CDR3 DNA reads TGTGCCAGCAGCAACAGGGGGCGCGAGGACTATGGCTACACCTTC.

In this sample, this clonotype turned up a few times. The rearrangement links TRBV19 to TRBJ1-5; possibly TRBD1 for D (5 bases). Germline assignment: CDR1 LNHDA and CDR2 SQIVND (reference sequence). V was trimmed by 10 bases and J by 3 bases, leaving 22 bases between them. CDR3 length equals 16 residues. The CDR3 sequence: CATEIQGQPYNQPQHF. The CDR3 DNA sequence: TGTGCCACAGAAATTCAGGGCCAGCCTTACAATCAGCCCCAGCATTTT.

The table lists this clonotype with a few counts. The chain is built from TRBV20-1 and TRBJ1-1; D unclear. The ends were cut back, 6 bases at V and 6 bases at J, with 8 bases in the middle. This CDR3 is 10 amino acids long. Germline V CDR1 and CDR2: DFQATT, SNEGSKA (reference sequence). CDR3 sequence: CSAAKAEAFF. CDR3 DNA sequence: TGCAGTGCCGCGAAGGCTGAAGCTTTCTTT.

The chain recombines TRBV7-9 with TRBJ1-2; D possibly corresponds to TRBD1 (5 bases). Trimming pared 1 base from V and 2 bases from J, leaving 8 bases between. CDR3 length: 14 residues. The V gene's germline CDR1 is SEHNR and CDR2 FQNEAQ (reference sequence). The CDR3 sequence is CASSLGDGNYGYTF. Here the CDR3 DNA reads TGTGCCAGCAGCTTAGGGGACGGGAACTATGGCTACACCTTC.

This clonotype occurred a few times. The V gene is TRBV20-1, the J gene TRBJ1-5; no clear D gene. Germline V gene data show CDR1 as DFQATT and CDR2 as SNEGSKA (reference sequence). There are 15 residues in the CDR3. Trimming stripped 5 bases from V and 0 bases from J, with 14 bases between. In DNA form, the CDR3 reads TGCAGTGCTCTGGGGAGCTATTATAGCAATCAGCCCCAGCATTTT. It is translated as CSALGSYYSNQPQHF.

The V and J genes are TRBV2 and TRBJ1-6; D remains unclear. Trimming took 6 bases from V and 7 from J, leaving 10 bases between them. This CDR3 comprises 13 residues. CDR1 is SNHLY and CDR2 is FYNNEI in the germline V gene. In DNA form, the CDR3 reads TGTGCCAGCAGCGGGGTACTCAATTCACCCCTCCACTTT. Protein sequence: CASSGVLNSPLHF.

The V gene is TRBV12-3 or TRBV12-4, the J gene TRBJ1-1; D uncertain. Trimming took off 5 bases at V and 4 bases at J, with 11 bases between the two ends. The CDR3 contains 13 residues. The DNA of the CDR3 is TGTGCCAGCAGTAGCGGGGAGTCCACTGAAGCTTTCTTT. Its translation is CASSSGESTEAFF.

CDR3 in DNA: TGTGCCAGCAGCTTATTCAGGGGGCAGGACTATGGCTACACCTTC. Translated: CASSLFRGQDYGYTF. The chain uses TRBV7-9 and TRBJ1-2, with 8 bases identical to TRBD1. The CDR3 runs 15 residues. Germline V CDR1 and CDR2: SEHNR, FQNEAQ (reference sequence). V dropped 2 bases and J dropped 3; count of bases not matched to a gene: 5.

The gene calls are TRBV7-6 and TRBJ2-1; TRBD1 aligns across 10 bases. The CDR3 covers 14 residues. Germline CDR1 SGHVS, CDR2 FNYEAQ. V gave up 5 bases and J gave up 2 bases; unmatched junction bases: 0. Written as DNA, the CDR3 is TGTGCCAGCAGCGACAGGGGGCCCTACAATGAGCAGTTCTTC. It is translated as CASSDRGPYNEQFF.

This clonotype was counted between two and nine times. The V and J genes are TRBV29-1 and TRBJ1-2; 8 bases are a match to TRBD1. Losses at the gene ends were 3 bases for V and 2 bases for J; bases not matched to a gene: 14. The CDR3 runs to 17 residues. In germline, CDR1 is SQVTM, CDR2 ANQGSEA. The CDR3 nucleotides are TGCAGCGTTGAGGATGACGGACAGGGATTGGTCAACTATGGCTACACCTTC. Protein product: CSVEDDGQGLVNYGYTF.

CDR3 protein: CASRTSSQGVAFF. CDR3 DNA sequence: TGTGCCAGTCGGACTTCTTCACAGGGGGTGGCTTTCTTT. The J gene is TRBJ1-1, the V gene TRBV7-8; 8 bases agree with TRBD1. Per germline, CDR1 SGHVS and CDR2 FQNEAQ. V gave up 9 bases and J gave up 11 bases; unmatched junction bases: 14. This CDR3 has 13 residues.

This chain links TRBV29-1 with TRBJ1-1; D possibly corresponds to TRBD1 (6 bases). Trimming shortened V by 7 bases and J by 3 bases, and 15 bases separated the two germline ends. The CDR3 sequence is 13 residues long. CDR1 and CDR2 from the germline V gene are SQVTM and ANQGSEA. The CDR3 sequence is CSAWGDTDTEAFF. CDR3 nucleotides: TGCAGCGCATGGGGGGACACCGACACTGAAGCTTTCTTT.

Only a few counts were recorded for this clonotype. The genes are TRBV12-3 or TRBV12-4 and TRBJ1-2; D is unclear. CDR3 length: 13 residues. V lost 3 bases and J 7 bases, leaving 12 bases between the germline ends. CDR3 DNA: TGTGCCAGCAGTTTGCAGAGGGTGGGTGGCTACACCTTC. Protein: CASSLQRVGGYTF.

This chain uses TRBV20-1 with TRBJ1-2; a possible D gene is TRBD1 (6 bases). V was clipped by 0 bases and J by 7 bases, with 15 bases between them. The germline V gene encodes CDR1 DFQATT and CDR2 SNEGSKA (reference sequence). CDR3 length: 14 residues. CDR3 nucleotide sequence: TGCAGTGCTAGAGAAAAGGGGGGAGTAGGTGGCTACACCTTC. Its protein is CSAREKGGVGGYTF.

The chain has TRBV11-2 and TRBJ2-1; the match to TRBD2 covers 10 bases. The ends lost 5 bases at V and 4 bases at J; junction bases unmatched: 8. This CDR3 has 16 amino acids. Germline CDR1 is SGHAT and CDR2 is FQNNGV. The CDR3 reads CASSPLKGLAYNEQFF. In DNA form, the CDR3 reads TGTGCCAGCAGCCCCCTTAAGGGACTAGCGTACAATGAGCAGTTCTTC.

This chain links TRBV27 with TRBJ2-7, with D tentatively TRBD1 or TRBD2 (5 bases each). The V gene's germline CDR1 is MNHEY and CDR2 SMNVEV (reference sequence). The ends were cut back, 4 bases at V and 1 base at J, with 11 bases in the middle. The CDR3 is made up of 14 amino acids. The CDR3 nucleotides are TGTGCCAGCAGTTCGACGGGACCGTCCTACGAGCAGTACTTC. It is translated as CASSSTGPSYEQYF.

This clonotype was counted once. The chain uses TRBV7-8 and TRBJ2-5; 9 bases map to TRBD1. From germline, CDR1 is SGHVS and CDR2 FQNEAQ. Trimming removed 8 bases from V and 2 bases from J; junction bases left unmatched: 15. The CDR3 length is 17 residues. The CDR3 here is CASVGTGPVVAQETQYF. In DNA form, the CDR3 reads TGTGCCAGCGTCGGGACAGGGCCCGTCGTAGCTCAAGAGACCCAGTACTTC.

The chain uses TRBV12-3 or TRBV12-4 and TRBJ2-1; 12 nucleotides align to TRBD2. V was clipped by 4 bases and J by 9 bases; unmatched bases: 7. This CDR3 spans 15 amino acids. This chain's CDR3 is CASSSLAGGTSEQFF. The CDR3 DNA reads TGTGCCAGCAGTTCCCTAGCGGGGGGGACAAGTGAGCAGTTCTTC.

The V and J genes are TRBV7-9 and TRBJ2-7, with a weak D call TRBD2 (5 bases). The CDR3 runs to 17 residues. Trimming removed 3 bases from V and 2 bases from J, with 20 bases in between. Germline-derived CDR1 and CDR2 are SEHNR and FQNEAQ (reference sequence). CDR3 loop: CASSFWRGKQKTYEQYF. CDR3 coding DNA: TGTGCCAGCAGCTTTTGGCGAGGGAAGCAGAAGACCTACGAGCAGTACTTC.

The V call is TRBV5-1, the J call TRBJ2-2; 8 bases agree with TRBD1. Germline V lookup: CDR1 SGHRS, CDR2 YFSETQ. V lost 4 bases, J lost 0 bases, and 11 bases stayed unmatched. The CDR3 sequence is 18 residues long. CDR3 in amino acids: CASSLARQGLANTGELFF. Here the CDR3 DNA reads TGCGCCAGCAGCCTCGCAAGACAGGGGCTTGCGAACACCGGGGAGCTGTTTTTT.